Listed here are 5 T cell receptor beta chains from one sample, sequenced in a study of T cells after yellow fever vaccination. TCRdb fed the 5' RACE reads into MiXCR, producing one record per CDR3 protein. The top ten hold roughly 19% of the sample, which has under 500,000 distinct CDR3 sequences, approximately 18% seen once. The input for sequencing was PBMCs, taken before the yellow fever booster vaccination. These TCRs come from a man aged 18 to 29 who received the YFV17D yellow fever vaccine.

The chain couples TRBV4-3 to TRBJ2-6, with a weak D call TRBD1 (5 bases). Germline V CDR1 and CDR2: LGHNA, YSLEER. Trimming stripped 6 bases from V and 1 base from J, with 16 bases between. This CDR3 comprises 17 residues. DNA for the CDR3: TGCGCCAGCAGTCCGAATTTCAGGGTGTCTGGGGCCAACGTCCTGACTTTC. Its translation: CASSPNFRVSGANVLTF.

The V call is TRBV7-6, the J call TRBJ2-5; 8 positions agree with TRBD2. Germline V gives CDR1 SGHVS, CDR2 FNYEAQ. This CDR3 is 14 amino acids long. Trimming took 7 bases from V and 5 from J; bases not matched to a gene: 9. The CDR3 DNA reads as TGTGCCAGCAACCCCCGGCGCGGGGGGGAGACCCAGTACTTC. This encodes CASNPRRGGETQYF.

V gene TRBV25-1 combines with J gene TRBJ2-2; D remains unclear. CDR1 is MGHDK, CDR2 SYGVNS, per germline. The length of the CDR3 is 12 residues. The V and J ends lost 1 base and 6 bases respectively, with 3 bases between them. The CDR3 DNA is TGTGCCAGCAGTGAATGGTCCGGGGAGCTGTTTTTT. This encodes CASSEWSGELFF.

The chain combines TRBV7-2 with TRBJ2-1; possible D gene TRBD2, 7 bases. V lost 2 bases, J lost 10 bases, and 24 bases lay in between. The germline gives CDR1 SGHTA, CDR2 FQGNSA. This CDR3 is built from 17 residues. This CDR3 is CASSLMAGGGLGREQFF. The DNA of the CDR3 is TGTGCCAGCAGCTTAATGGCCGGAGGGGGACTCGGGAGGGAGCAGTTCTTC.

V gene TRBV20-1 combines with J gene TRBJ1-5; TRBD1 agrees at 7 bases. Looked up from germline, CDR1 is DFQATT and CDR2 is SNEGSKA (reference sequence). Trimming took 3 bases from V and 6 from J; bases not matched to a gene: 8. CDR3 length equals 14 residues. CDR3 amino acids: CSARPDRRSQPQHF. DNA of the CDR3: TGCAGTGCTAGGCCGGACAGGAGGAGTCAGCCCCAGCATTTT.